This TCR beta chain is from a study of OX40 agonist ivuxolimab in advanced cancers. Some clones are missing from TCRdb's copy, which holds only in-frame ones; the method was immunoSEQ multiplex PCR. The table includes 20,000 to 25,000 clones, over 75% detected once. Study-level points and caveats: Partial responders dosed at 0.1-3.0 mg/kg displayed clonal expansion ranking among the lowest.

To note about this clone: Its antigen is not known.

The receptor was isolated from an adult with an advanced solid tumor such as melanoma, head and neck, liver or kidney cancer. The sequences come from CD4+ or CD8+ T cells sorted from blood, collected in a trial of the OX40 agonist ivuxolimab.

Written as DNA, the CDR3 is TGTGCCAGCAGCTTGGGGCAGATGAACACTGAAGCTTTCTTT. Amino acid sequence: CASSLGQMNTEAFF. The J gene is TRBJ1-1, the V gene TRBV5-5; D is uncertain. V lost 0 bases, J lost 0 bases, and 6 bases lay in between. The germline CDR1 and CDR2 sequences are SGHKS and YYEKEE (reference sequence). This CDR3 region has 14 residues.